These 20 T cell receptor beta chains were sequenced from one sample in a study of OX40 agonist ivuxolimab in advanced cancers. Clones were sequenced by immunoSEQ multiplex PCR, and TCRdb holds only the in-frame ones, with some missing. The sample contains approximately 91,000 clones, around 87% of which appear only once. The starting material was CD4+ or CD8+ T cells sorted from blood, obtained in a trial of the OX40 agonist ivuxolimab. All receptors derive from an adult with an advanced solid tumor such as melanoma, head and neck, liver or kidney cancer.

This sequence joins TRBV5-1 and TRBJ2-7, with 11 positions matching TRBD1. Germline V gene lookup returns CDR1 SGHRS and CDR2 YFSETQ. The CDR3 contains 16 residues. J was trimmed by 7 bases and V by 4 bases; bases with no gene match: 13. CDR3 region: CASSDSLRTGGLEQYF. CDR3 bases: TGCGCCAGCAGCGATTCTCTTAGGACAGGGGGCCTTGAGCAGTACTTC.

This chain links TRBV6-5 with TRBJ1-2, with TRBD1 matching 8 bases. The length of the CDR3 is 13 residues. Germline lookup yields CDR1 MNHEY and CDR2 SVGAGI. V shed 4 bases and J 8 bases; nucleotides not matched to a gene: 6. The CDR3 is CASSFGQGWGYTF. The CDR3 nucleotides are TGTGCCAGCAGTTTTGGACAGGGCTGGGGCTACACCTTC.

This chain links TRBV6-5 with TRBJ1-4; the D is unclear. The germline V gene has CDR1 MNHEY and CDR2 SVGAGI. Trimming cost V 5 bases and J 6 bases, with 16 bases left between them. The CDR3 is made up of 15 amino acids. This chain's CDR3 is CASSPREGRDEKLFF. CDR3 bases: TGTGCCAGCAGTCCCCGGGAAGGGCGGGATGAAAAACTGTTTTTT.

The chain recombines TRBV10-3 with TRBJ1-5; TRBD1 aligns across 7 bases. V was pared by 3 bases and J by 4 bases, with 6 bases of the junction left unmatched. CDR3 length: 15 residues. Per germline, CDR1 ENHRY and CDR2 SYGVKD. CDR3 sequence (DNA): TGTGCCATCAGTGAAACGACAGGGCCGAATCAGCCCCAGCATTTT. Its protein product is CAISETTGPNQPQHF.

This clone was recorded a few times. The chain joins TRBV6-5 to TRBJ1-3; D is ambiguous. V was shortened by 2 bases and J by 0 bases, with 11 bases between the two germline ends. The CDR3 loop spans 16 amino acids. The germline V gene encodes CDR1 MNHEY and CDR2 SVGAGI. CDR3 residues: CASSYGLPNSGNTIYF. CDR3 bases: TGTGCCAGCAGTTACGGTCTTCCCAACTCTGGAAACACCATATATTTT.

The chain recombines TRBV20-1 with TRBJ1-4; D not certain. This CDR3 has 11 residues. In germline, CDR1 is DFQATT, CDR2 SNEGSKA (reference sequence). V was cut by 5 bases and J by 8 bases, with 9 bases left in between. DNA of the CDR3: TGCAGTGCTGGCCGGGAGGAAAAACTGTTTTTT. It translates to CSAGREEKLFF.

This chain joins TRBV10-3 and TRBJ1-3; unclear D gene. The CDR3 extends over 14 amino acids. Germline values: CDR1 ENHRY, CDR2 SYGVKD. V was shortened by 4 bases and J by 0 bases, with 7 bases between the two germline ends. In DNA form, the CDR3 reads TGTGCCATCAGTGCGGAGTCCTCTGGAAACACCATATATTTT. Translation: CAISAESSGNTIYF.

The chain joins TRBV6-5 to TRBJ1-1; tentative D call: TRBD1 (6 bases). Between the trimmed V and J ends, which lost 4 bases and 1 base, there was a span of 16 bases. This CDR3 spans 16 amino acids. Per the germline V gene, CDR1 is MNHEY and CDR2 is SVGAGI. CDR3 DNA sequence: TGTGCCAGCAGTTTCCGGGGAACAGGGCGGAACACTGAAGCTTTCTTT. It is translated as CASSFRGTGRNTEAFF.

As regards this clone: Other nucleotide sequences from this sample produce the same CDR3. The chain couples TRBV5-1 to TRBJ1-1; maybe TRBD1 (5 bases). CDR1 is SGHRS, CDR2 YFSETQ, per germline. Trimming left V 4 bases short and J 1 base short, with 11 bases between. This CDR3 region has 14 residues. The CDR3, as DNA: TGCGCCAGCAGCCCCGCCCAGGGGAACACTGAAGCTTTCTTT. Translated: CASSPAQGNTEAFF. Full variable domain (missing parts from reference TRBV5-1 and TRBJ1-1): KAGVTQTPRYLIKTRGQQVTLSCSPISGHRSVSWYQQTPGQGLQFLFEYFSETQRNKGNFPGRFSGRQFSNSRSEMNVSTLELGDSALYLCASSPAQGNTEAFFGQGTRLTVV.

This chain joins TRBV6-1 and TRBJ2-7, with 7 positions matching TRBD2. This CDR3 is 14 amino acids long. V dropped 0 bases and J dropped 3; count of bases not matched to a gene: 2. Germline assignment: CDR1 MNHNS and CDR2 SASEGT. CDR3 in amino acids: CASSEAASGYEQYF. DNA for the CDR3: TGTGCCAGCAGTGAAGCTGCTAGCGGCTACGAGCAGTACTTC.

V gene TRBV19 combines with J gene TRBJ2-1; no clear D gene. Germline V CDR1 and CDR2: LNHDA, SQIVND (reference sequence). With 5 bases removed from V and 5 bases from J, the gap between germline ends came to 10 bases. The length of the CDR3 is 13 residues. DNA of the CDR3: TGTGCCAGTAGTGGGTGGGCGAACAATGAGCAGTTCTTC. Translated, it gives CASSGWANNEQFF.

CDR3 in amino acids: CASSLERALGSPLHF. The CDR3 DNA sequence: TGCGCCAGCAGCTTGGAAAGGGCCCTAGGTTCACCCCTCCACTTT. The chain has TRBV5-1 and TRBJ1-6; D is unresolved. The CDR3 is made up of 15 amino acids. Looked up from germline, CDR1 is SGHRS and CDR2 is YFSETQ. V was trimmed by 0 bases and J by 9 bases, leaving 13 bases between them.

The chain links TRBV9 to TRBJ2-3; the match to TRBD2 covers 12 bases. The junction had 3 bases not matched to a gene; V was cut back by 0 bases and J by 1 base. Germline CDR1 is SGDLS and CDR2 is YYNGEE. The CDR3 covers 17 residues. The CDR3 bases are TGTGCCAGCAGCGTAGACCCTAGCGGGGGGGGCACAGATACGCAGTATTTT. Translation: CASSVDPSGGGTDTQYF. Supplemented by reference TRBV9 and TRBJ2-3, the full variable domain reads DSGVTQTPKHLITATGQRVTLRCSPRSGDLSVYWYQQSLDQGLQFLIQYYNGEERAKGNILERFSAQQFPDLHSELNLSSLELGDSALYFCASSVDPSGGGTDTQYFGPGTRLTVL.

The chain employs TRBV7-2 and TRBJ2-1, with D perhaps matching TRBD1 (6 bases). V gave up 4 bases and J gave up 6 bases, with 10 bases separating them. The CDR3 covers 13 residues. CDR1 SGHTA and CDR2 FQGNSA come from the germline V gene. The CDR3 region is CASSSIGGNEQFF. In nucleotides, the CDR3 is TGTGCCAGCAGCTCTATAGGGGGCAATGAGCAGTTCTTC.

The chain has TRBV7-2 and TRBJ2-1; TRBD2 aligns across 12 bases. With 5 bases clipped from V and 2 bases from J, the junction kept 4 bases outside the gene matches. The V gene's germline CDR1 is SGHTA and CDR2 FQGNSA. This CDR3 comprises 16 residues. The CDR3: CASSTASGGAYNEQFF. CDR3 sequence (DNA): TGTGCCAGCAGCACTGCTAGCGGGGGGGCCTACAATGAGCAGTTCTTC.

The CDR3, as DNA: TGTGCCAGTAGTATAGGCGGGGCAGGCACAGATACGCAGTATTTT. Amino acids: CASSIGGAGTDTQYF. The rearrangement joins TRBV19 to TRBJ2-3; D is possibly TRBD2 (6 bases). This CDR3 comprises 15 residues. Germline CDR1 reads LNHDA; CDR2 reads SQIVND (reference sequence). Trimming took 1 base from V and 1 from J, leaving 9 bases between them.

A single count supports this clone. This chain uses TRBV10-3 with TRBJ1-6, with D possibly matching TRBD1 (6 bases). Germline V gives CDR1 ENHRY, CDR2 SYGVKD. V lost 3 bases to trimming and J lost 9 bases, with 15 bases between them. This CDR3 has 15 amino acids. The CDR3, as DNA: TGTGCCATCAGTGAAGGACAGACATTTATTTCACCCCTCCACTTT. Amino acids: CAISEGQTFISPLHF.

The sample holds one count of this clone. This CDR3 reads CASSRTSGGYSYEQYF. DNA for the CDR3: TGTGCCAGCAGTCGGACTAGCGGGGGTTACTCCTACGAGCAGTACTTC. The V call is TRBV7-2, the J call TRBJ2-7; 13 nucleotides match TRBD2. The trim removed 6 bases at V and 0 bases at J, leaving 5 bases unmatched. CDR3 length equals 16 residues. CDR1 is SGHTA, CDR2 FQGNSA, per germline.

The chain employs TRBV6-7 and TRBJ1-6; no clear D. TRBV6-7 is sorted into the ORF group, with uncertain function. This CDR3 has 12 amino acids. V shed 1 base and J shed 10 bases, with 5 bases lying between them. CDR3 residues: CASSYLGSPLHF. CDR3 nucleotide sequence: TGTGCCAGCAGTTACTTGGGGTCACCCCTCCACTTT.

In this sample, this clone turned up a few times. This rearrangement joins TRBV19 to TRBJ2-5; 10 nucleotides match TRBD1. CDR1 is LNHDA, CDR2 SQIVND, per germline (reference sequence). This CDR3 region has 16 residues. V lost 5 bases to trimming and J lost 5 bases; unmatched junction nucleotides: 11. The CDR3 coding sequence is TGTGCCAGTAGTCCCAACCCGGGACAGGGGAGGGAGACCCAGTACTTC. This codes for CASSPNPGQGRETQYF.